These 28 T cell receptor beta chains came from one sample sequenced in a study of human thymus T cells. Thymus tissue for the work was resected from patients undergoing corrective heart surgery. The protocol was immunoSEQ multiplex PCR, while the TCRdb copy is restricted to in-frame clones and leaves out a portion. The sample records some 130,000 clones, about 94% being singletons. Sequenced material: thymus tissue. These receptors were taken from a boy in the first two years of life with a congenital heart defect but otherwise immunologically healthy.

The chain carries TRBV19 and TRBJ2-2; weak D call: TRBD2 (7 bases). Trimming left V 5 bases short and J 3 bases short, with 13 bases between. The germline V gene encodes CDR1 LNHDA and CDR2 SQIVND (reference sequence). The CDR3 totals 15 residues. CDR3 amino acids: CASSLAGAYTGELFF. The CDR3 DNA is TGTGCCAGTAGTTTGGCGGGGGCTTACACCGGGGAGCTGTTTTTT.

This clone came up once. The chain employs TRBV4-3 and TRBJ2-5; the D gene is possibly TRBD1 (5 bases). From germline, CDR1 is LGHNA and CDR2 YSLEER. The CDR3 sequence is 13 residues long. The V gene lost 4 bases and the J gene lost 0 bases, with 6 bases spanning the gap. CDR3 sequence (DNA): TGCGCCAGCAGCCGACAGTACCAAGAGACCCAGTACTTC. This translates into CASSRQYQETQYF.

Only one count was recorded for this clone. The chain joins TRBV7-2 to TRBJ2-1, with a possible D match to TRBD2 (6 bases). Germline values: CDR1 SGHTA, CDR2 FQGNSA. V was clipped by 5 bases and J by 1 base, with 12 bases between them. This CDR3 has 15 amino acids. The CDR3 protein is CASSEGLESYNEQFF. In DNA form, the CDR3 reads TGTGCCAGCAGCGAGGGACTCGAGTCCTACAATGAGCAGTTCTTC.

CDR3 nucleotides: TGTGCCAGCACCAACGGGGGGCCAGAGACCCAGTACTTC. Its translation is CASTNGGPETQYF. This chain joins TRBV6-5 and TRBJ2-5; TRBD2 might be the D (7 bases). Trimming shortened V by 7 bases and J by 4 bases, and 13 bases separated the two germline ends. Germline V gene lookup returns CDR1 MNHEY and CDR2 SVGAGI. The CDR3 length is 13 residues.

This sequence joins TRBV4-3 and TRBJ1-1; tentatively, D is TRBD1 (5 bases). With 1 base removed from V and 7 bases from J, the gap between germline ends came to 13 bases. CDR1 and CDR2 from the germline V gene are LGHNA and YSLEER. The CDR3 is made up of 14 amino acids. CDR3 region: CASSQGGYMFEAFF. CDR3 bases: TGCGCCAGCAGCCAAGGGGGCTACATGTTTGAAGCTTTCTTT.

CDR3 region: CASSQDQGTYEQYF. In DNA, the CDR3 is TGTGCCAGCAGCCAAGACCAGGGTACCTACGAGCAGTACTTC. The chain is built from TRBV14 and TRBJ2-7, with a tentative D call TRBD1 (5 bases). V lost 0 bases, J lost 2 bases, and 8 bases lay in between. The germline CDR1 and CDR2 sequences are SGHDN and FVKESK. There are 14 residues in the CDR3.

The chain employs TRBV4-3 and TRBJ1-2, with D possibly matching TRBD1 (6 bases). Germline loops: CDR1 LGHNA, CDR2 YSLEER. V lost 8 bases, J lost 0 bases, and 22 bases lay in between. The CDR3 loop spans 17 amino acids. CDR3 loop: CASGGGDTKSPNYGYTF. DNA of the CDR3: TGCGCCAGCGGCGGTGGGGACACCAAATCCCCTAACTATGGCTACACCTTC.

J is TRBJ2-2 and V is TRBV7-3, with D perhaps matching TRBD2 (6 bases). Between the trimmed V and J ends, which lost 3 bases and 0 bases, there was a span of 11 bases. The CDR3 has 16 amino acids. Germline V gives CDR1 SGHTA, CDR2 FQGTGA. DNA of the CDR3: TGTGCCAGCAGCTTTAGCGGACGGTCGAACACCGGGGAGCTGTTTTTT. Protein product: CASSFSGRSNTGELFF. Looking up the rest from reference TRBV7-3 and TRBJ2-2 gives the full variable domain: GAGVSQTPSNKVTEKGKYVELRCDPISGHTALYWYRQSLGQGPEFLIYFQGTGAADDSGLPNDRFFAVRPEGSVSTLKIQRTERGDSAVYLCASSFSGRSNTGELFFGEGSRLTVL.

The V gene is TRBV7-6, the J gene TRBJ2-1, with D possibly TRBD2 on 6 matching bases. The length of the CDR3 is 17 residues. The germline V gene encodes CDR1 SGHVS and CDR2 FNYEAQ. Trimming cost V 1 base and J 7 bases, with 20 bases left between them. CDR3 sequence (DNA): TGTGCCAGCAGCTTAGAAATTCAGGGACTCTGGGAGAATGAGCAGTTCTTC. Its translation: CASSLEIQGLWENEQFF.

V usage is TRBV11-3 and J usage is TRBJ2-3; D may be TRBD2 (6 bases). This CDR3 spans 17 amino acids. The ends were cut back, 4 bases at V and 0 bases at J, with 17 bases in the middle. Per the germline V gene, CDR1 is SGHNT and CDR2 is YENEEA. The CDR3 coding sequence is TGTGCCAGCAGCTACCTCCCAGACGGGAGAAGCACAGATACGCAGTATTTT. This encodes CASSYLPDGRSTDTQYF.

V and J are TRBV30 and TRBJ2-1; D is possibly TRBD2 (5 bases). V was pared by 2 bases and J by 4 bases, with 9 bases between. Germline V CDR1 and CDR2: GTSNPN, SVGIG (reference sequence). The CDR3 spans 13 residues. In DNA form, the CDR3 reads TGTGCCTGGAGTCCGTCGGGGTACAATGAGCAGTTCTTC. It yields the protein CAWSPSGYNEQFF.

This clone was observed once. The CDR3: CSAAPRDTQYF. The CDR3 DNA sequence: TGCAGTGCGGCCCCTCGAGATACGCAGTATTTT. The rearrangement uses TRBV20-1 and TRBJ2-3; no clear D gene. The CDR3 has 11 amino acids. The germline V gene encodes CDR1 DFQATT and CDR2 SNEGSKA (reference sequence). Between the trimmed V and J ends, which lost 6 bases and 5 bases, there was a span of 9 bases.

The V call is TRBV4-1, the J call TRBJ1-2; D not certain. The CDR3 is 13 amino acids. The V end lost 0 bases, the J end lost 0 bases, and 2 bases lay between the germline ends. Germline-derived CDR1 and CDR2 are MGHRA and YSYEKL. In DNA form, the CDR3 reads TGCGCCAGCAGCCAAGAACCTAACTATGGCTACACCTTC. Its protein product is CASSQEPNYGYTF.

The chain links TRBV10-3 to TRBJ1-3; D remains ambiguous. The CDR3 spans 13 residues. With 6 bases removed from V and 0 bases from J, the gap between germline ends came to 6 bases. Germline V gene data show CDR1 as ENHRY and CDR2 as SYGVKD. CDR3 sequence (DNA): TGTGCCATCAGCGTTCCCTCTGGAAACACCATATATTTT. It codes for CAISVPSGNTIYF.

This chain links TRBV11-2 with TRBJ1-2, with 7 bases that match TRBD1. Germline V gene sequence: CDR1 SGHAT, CDR2 FQNNGV. V lost 6 bases, J lost 12 bases, and 10 bases stayed unmatched. This CDR3 has 12 amino acids. This chain's CDR3 is CASRPRTGYDTF. Written as DNA, the CDR3 is TGTGCCAGCAGACCCCGGACAGGCTATGACACCTTC.

The CDR3 region is CASGKMTGAGNTIYF. The DNA of the CDR3 is TGTGCTAGTGGTAAAATGACAGGGGCTGGAAACACCATATATTTT. The chain combines TRBV12-5 with TRBJ1-3; 8 positions agree with TRBD1. Germline CDR1 is LGHNT and CDR2 is FRNRAP. The V segment lost 5 bases and the J segment 2 bases; nucleotides outside the gene matches: 5. The CDR3 consists of 15 residues.

This chain connects TRBV7-8 to TRBJ2-5; D is unresolved. The CDR3 sequence is 13 residues long. V lost 5 bases to trimming and J lost 5 bases, with 12 bases between them. Germline lookup yields CDR1 SGHVS and CDR2 FQNEAQ. CDR3 loop: CASSPRKWETQYF. CDR3 bases: TGTGCCAGCAGCCCCCGTAAGTGGGAGACCCAGTACTTC.

The chain joins TRBV7-9 to TRBJ2-6; D tentatively reads TRBD1 or TRBD2 (5 bases each). V lost 5 bases and J 0 bases, leaving 20 bases between the germline ends. This CDR3 comprises 19 residues. Germline V gene data show CDR1 as SEHNR and CDR2 as FQNEAQ (reference sequence). The CDR3 is CASSRGSRTLSSGANVLTF. The CDR3 DNA reads as TGTGCCAGCAGCCGAGGGTCCAGGACACTAAGCTCTGGGGCCAACGTCCTGACTTTC.

V is TRBV5-1 and J is TRBJ1-2, with no clear D. This CDR3 is 16 amino acids long. The germline V gene encodes CDR1 SGHRS and CDR2 YFSETQ. Trimming stripped 0 bases from V and 2 bases from J, with 14 bases between. CDR3 nucleotide sequence: TGCGCCAGCAGCTTGGAGGTAGGGATCGTGAACTATGGCTACACCTTC. It codes for CASSLEVGIVNYGYTF. Full variable domain (rest looked up from reference TRBV5-1 and TRBJ1-2): KAGVTQTPRYLIKTRGQQVTLSCSPISGHRSVSWYQQTPGQGLQFLFEYFSETQRNKGNFPGRFSGRQFSNSRSEMNVSTLELGDSALYLCASSLEVGIVNYGYTFGSGTRLTVV.

The chain employs TRBV6-1 and TRBJ2-7; D might be TRBD2 (5 bases). This CDR3 comprises 13 residues. V shed 0 bases and J shed 6 bases, with 9 bases lying between them. In germline, CDR1 is MNHNS, CDR2 SASEGT. CDR3 coding DNA: TGTGCCAGCAGTGAAGCAGGCGGGCTCGAGCAGTACTTC. Its translation is CASSEAGGLEQYF.

The chain uses TRBV6-1 and TRBJ1-1, with D unresolved. Germline V gene sequence: CDR1 MNHNS, CDR2 SASEGT. Trimming stripped 2 bases from V and 1 base from J, with 8 bases between. CDR3 size: 14 residues. The CDR3 here is CASSELGSNTEAFF. The CDR3 coding sequence is TGTGCCAGCAGTGAATTGGGTTCGAACACTGAAGCTTTCTTT.

V gene TRBV28 combines with J gene TRBJ2-7; D perhaps matches TRBD2 (6 bases). The ends were cut back, 3 bases at V and 5 bases at J, with 26 bases in the middle. This CDR3 is built from 18 residues. Per the germline V gene, CDR1 is MDHEN and CDR2 is SYDVKM. The CDR3 region is CASSFTQRPGDGGHEQYF. CDR3 nucleotide sequence: TGTGCCAGCAGTTTTACCCAACGTCCGGGAGATGGTGGCCACGAGCAGTACTTC.

The chain uses TRBV5-4 and TRBJ1-2; no clear D gene. The CDR3 runs 14 residues. Trimming took off 1 base at V and 6 bases at J, with 13 bases between the two ends. The germline V gene has CDR1 SGHNT and CDR2 YYREEE (reference sequence). The chain's CDR3 is CASSLNRSPNGYTF. The CDR3 DNA reads TGTGCCAGCAGCTTGAACAGATCCCCAAATGGCTACACCTTC.

The chain combines TRBV4-2 with TRBJ1-1; 8 bases match TRBD1. The germline V gene has CDR1 LGHNA and CDR2 YNFKEQ. The CDR3 contains 15 residues. With 3 bases clipped from V and 3 bases from J, the junction kept 6 bases outside the gene matches. CDR3 sequence: CASSQPQGEHTEAFF. DNA of the CDR3: TGTGCCAGCAGCCAGCCACAGGGGGAGCACACTGAAGCTTTCTTT.

This clone was detected only a few times. The chain recombines TRBV19 with TRBJ1-5, with unresolved D. Germline loops: CDR1 LNHDA, CDR2 SQIVND (reference sequence). V shed 5 bases and J shed 10 bases, with 3 bases lying between them. The CDR3 spans 9 residues. The CDR3 loop reads CASSPPQHF. The CDR3 coding sequence is TGTGCCAGTAGTCCCCCCCAGCATTTT. The entire variable domain, with the rest obtained from reference TRBV19 and TRBJ1-5, is as follows: DGGITQSPKYLFRKEGQNVTLSCEQNLNHDAMYWYRQDPGQGLRLIYYSQIVNDFQKGDIAEGYSVSREKKESFPLTVTSAQKNPTAFYLCASSPPQHFGDGTRLSIL.

The V gene is TRBV4-1, the J gene TRBJ2-3; D is undetermined. V lost 0 bases, J lost 2 bases, and 12 bases lay in between. The CDR3 spans 16 residues. CDR1 MGHRA and CDR2 YSYEKL come from the germline V gene. The CDR3 is CASSQDISPNTDTQYF. DNA of the CDR3: TGCGCCAGCAGCCAAGATATTTCCCCTAACACAGATACGCAGTATTTT.

CDR3 DNA: TGCGCCAGCAGCCCCTCGAAGGAAACTAGCGGGGAACCCCCCGGGGATGAGCAGTTCTTC. Translating gives CASSPSKETSGEPPGDEQFF. The genes are TRBV4-1 and TRBJ2-1; 10 bases map to TRBD2. Germline CDR1 is MGHRA and CDR2 is YSYEKL. V lost 4 bases to trimming and J lost 8 bases; unmatched junction nucleotides: 23. The CDR3 is 20 residues long.

CDR3 region: CASSFGQGGNTIYF. Written as DNA, the CDR3 is TGTGCCAGCAGTTTTGGTCAGGGAGGAAACACCATATATTTT. V usage is TRBV28 and J usage is TRBJ1-3; the D gene is possibly TRBD1 (5 bases). This CDR3 is 14 amino acids long. Per the germline V gene, CDR1 is MDHEN and CDR2 is SYDVKM. Trimming took 3 bases from V and 4 from J, leaving 10 bases between them. The full variable domain, with the rest looked up from reference TRBV28 and TRBJ1-3, is DVKVTQSSRYLVKRTGEKVFLECVQDMDHENMFWYRQDPGLGLRLIYFSYDVKMKEKGDIPEGYSVSREKKERFSLILESASTNQTSMYLCASSFGQGGNTIYFGEGSWLTVV.